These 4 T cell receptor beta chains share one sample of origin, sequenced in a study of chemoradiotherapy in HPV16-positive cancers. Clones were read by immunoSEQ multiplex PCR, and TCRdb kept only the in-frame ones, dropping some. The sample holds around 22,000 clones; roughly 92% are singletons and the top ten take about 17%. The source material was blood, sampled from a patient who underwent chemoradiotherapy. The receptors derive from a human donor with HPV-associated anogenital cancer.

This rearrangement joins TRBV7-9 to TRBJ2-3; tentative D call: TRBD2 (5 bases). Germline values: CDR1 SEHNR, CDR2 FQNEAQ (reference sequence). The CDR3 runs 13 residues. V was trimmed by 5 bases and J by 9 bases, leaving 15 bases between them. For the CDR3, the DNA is TGTGCCAGCAGCCTCACCGGGGTAGGGACGCAGTATTTT. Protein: CASSLTGVGTQYF.

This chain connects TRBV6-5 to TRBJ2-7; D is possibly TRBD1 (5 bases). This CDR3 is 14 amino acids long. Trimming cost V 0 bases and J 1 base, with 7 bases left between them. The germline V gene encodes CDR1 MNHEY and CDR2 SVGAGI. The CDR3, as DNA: TGTGCCAGCAGTTACTCAGGGGTATCCTACGAGCAGTACTTC. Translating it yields CASSYSGVSYEQYF.

CDR3 sequence reads: CASSPHTWTENTDTQYF. CDR3 nucleotides: TGCGCCAGCAGCCCCCATACCTGGACAGAAAACACAGATACGCAGTATTTT. The chain has TRBV4-3 and TRBJ2-3; D may be TRBD1 (6 bases). The CDR3 is 17 residues long. Germline assignment: CDR1 LGHNA and CDR2 YSLEER. V lost 4 bases and J 2 bases, leaving 19 bases between the germline ends.

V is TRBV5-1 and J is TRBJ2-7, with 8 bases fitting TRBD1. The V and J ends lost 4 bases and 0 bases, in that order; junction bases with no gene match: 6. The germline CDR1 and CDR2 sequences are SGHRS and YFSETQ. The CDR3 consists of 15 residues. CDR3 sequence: CASSRRQGTSYEQYF. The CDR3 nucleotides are TGCGCCAGCAGCAGGCGACAGGGGACCTCCTACGAGCAGTACTTC.